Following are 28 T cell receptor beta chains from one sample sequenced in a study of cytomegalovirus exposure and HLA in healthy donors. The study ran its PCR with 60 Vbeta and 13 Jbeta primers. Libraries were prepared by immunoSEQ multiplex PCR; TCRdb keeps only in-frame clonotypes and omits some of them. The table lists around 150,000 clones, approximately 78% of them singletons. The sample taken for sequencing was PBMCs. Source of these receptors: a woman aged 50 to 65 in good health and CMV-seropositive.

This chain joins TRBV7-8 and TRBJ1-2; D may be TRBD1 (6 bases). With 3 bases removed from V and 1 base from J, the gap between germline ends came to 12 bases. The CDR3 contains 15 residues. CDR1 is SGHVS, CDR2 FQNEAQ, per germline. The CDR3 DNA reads TGTGCCAGCAGCTTGCAGGGGCAGAATAACTATGGCTACACCTTC. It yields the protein CASSLQGQNNYGYTF.

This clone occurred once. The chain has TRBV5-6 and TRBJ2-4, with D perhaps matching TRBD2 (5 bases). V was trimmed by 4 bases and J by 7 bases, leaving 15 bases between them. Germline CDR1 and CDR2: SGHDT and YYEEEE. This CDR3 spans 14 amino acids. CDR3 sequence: CASSLDSPGNIQYF. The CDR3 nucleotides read TGTGCCAGCAGCCTGGACTCCCCGGGGAACATTCAGTACTTC.

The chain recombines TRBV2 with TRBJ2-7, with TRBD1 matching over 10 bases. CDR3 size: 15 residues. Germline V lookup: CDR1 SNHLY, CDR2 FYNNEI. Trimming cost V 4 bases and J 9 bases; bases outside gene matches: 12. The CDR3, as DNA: TGTGCCAGCAGTGTTACGGGACAGGGGTCGGTAAGGCAGTACTTC. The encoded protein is CASSVTGQGSVRQYF.

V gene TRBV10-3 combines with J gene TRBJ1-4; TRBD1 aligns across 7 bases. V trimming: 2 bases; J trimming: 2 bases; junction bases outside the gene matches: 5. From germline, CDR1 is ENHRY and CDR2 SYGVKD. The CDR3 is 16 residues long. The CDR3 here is CAISEEGRGTNEKLFF. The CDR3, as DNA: TGTGCCATCAGTGAGGAGGGCAGGGGGACTAATGAAAAACTGTTTTTT.

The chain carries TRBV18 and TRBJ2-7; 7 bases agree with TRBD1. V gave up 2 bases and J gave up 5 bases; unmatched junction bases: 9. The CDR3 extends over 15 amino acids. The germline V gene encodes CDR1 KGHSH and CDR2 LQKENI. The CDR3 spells CASSPYVRGTHEQYF. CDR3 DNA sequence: TGTGCCAGCTCACCATACGTCAGGGGGACCCACGAGCAGTACTTC.

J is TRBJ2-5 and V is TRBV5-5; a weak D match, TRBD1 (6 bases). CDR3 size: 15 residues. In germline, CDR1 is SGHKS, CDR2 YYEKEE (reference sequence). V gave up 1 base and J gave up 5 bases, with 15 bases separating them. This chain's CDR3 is CASSLRQESGETQYF. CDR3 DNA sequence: TGTGCCAGCAGCTTGCGACAGGAGTCGGGGGAGACCCAGTACTTC.

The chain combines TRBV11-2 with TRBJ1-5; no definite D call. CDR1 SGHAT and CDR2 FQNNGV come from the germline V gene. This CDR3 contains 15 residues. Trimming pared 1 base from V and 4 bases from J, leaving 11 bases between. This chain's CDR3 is CASSLGRSGNQPQHF. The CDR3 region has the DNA TGTGCCAGCAGCTTAGGACGGTCGGGAAATCAGCCCCAGCATTTT.

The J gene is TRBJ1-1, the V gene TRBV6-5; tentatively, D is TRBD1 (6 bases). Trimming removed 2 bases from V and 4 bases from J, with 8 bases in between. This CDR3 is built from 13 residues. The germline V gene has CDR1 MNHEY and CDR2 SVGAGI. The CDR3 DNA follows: TGTGCCAGCAGTTACAGGGGGGGCACTGAAGCTTTCTTT. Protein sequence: CASSYRGGTEAFF.

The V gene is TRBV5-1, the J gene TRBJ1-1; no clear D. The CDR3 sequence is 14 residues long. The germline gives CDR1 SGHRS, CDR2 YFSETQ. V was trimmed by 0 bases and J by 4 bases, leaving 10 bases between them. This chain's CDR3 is CASSLVEGSTEAFF. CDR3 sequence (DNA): TGCGCCAGCAGCTTGGTAGAGGGCAGCACTGAAGCTTTCTTT. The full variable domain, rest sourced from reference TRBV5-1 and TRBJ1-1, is KAGVTQTPRYLIKTRGQQVTLSCSPISGHRSVSWYQQTPGQGLQFLFEYFSETQRNKGNFPGRFSGRQFSNSRSEMNVSTLELGDSALYLCASSLVEGSTEAFFGQGTRLTVV.

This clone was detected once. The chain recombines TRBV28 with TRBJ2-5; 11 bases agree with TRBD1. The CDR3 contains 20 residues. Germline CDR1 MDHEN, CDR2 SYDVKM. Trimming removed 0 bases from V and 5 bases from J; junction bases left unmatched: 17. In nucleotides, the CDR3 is TGTGCCAGCAGTTTATGGGTGGGGGGGACAGGGGGTACCGAGGGGGAGACCCAGTACTTC. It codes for CASSLWVGGTGGTEGETQYF.

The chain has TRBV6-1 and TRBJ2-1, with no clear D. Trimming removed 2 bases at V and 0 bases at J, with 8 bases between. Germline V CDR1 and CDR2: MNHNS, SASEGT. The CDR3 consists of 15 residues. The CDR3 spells CASSEIHDSYNEQFF. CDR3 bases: TGTGCCAGCAGTGAAATACACGACTCCTACAATGAGCAGTTCTTC.

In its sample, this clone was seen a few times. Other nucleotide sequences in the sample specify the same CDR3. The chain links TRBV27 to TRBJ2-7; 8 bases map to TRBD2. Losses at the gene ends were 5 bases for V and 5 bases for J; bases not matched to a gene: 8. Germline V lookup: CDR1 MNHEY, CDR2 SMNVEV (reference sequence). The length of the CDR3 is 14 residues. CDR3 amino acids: CASSPSGRVDEQYF. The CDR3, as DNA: TGTGCCAGCAGTCCCAGCGGGAGAGTCGACGAGCAGTACTTC.

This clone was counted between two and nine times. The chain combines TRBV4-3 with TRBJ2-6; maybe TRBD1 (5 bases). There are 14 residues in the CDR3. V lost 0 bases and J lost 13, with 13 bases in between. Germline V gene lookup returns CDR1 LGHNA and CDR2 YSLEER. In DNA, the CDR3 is TGCGCCAGCAGCCAAGAGAATACAGGTCGGGTCCTGACTTTC. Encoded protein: CASSQENTGRVLTF.

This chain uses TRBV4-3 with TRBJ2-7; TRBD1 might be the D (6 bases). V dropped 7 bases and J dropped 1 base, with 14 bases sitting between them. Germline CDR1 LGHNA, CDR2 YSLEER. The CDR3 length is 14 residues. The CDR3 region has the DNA TGCGCCAGCACTTACAGGGTTAGATCCTACGAGCAGTACTTC. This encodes CASTYRVRSYEQYF.

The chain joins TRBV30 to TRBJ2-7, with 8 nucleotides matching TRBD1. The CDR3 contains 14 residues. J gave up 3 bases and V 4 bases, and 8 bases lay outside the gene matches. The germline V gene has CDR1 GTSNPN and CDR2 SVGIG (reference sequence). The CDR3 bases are TGTGCCTGGACCCCGACAGGGGACGGCTACGAGCAGTACTTC. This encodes CAWTPTGDGYEQYF.

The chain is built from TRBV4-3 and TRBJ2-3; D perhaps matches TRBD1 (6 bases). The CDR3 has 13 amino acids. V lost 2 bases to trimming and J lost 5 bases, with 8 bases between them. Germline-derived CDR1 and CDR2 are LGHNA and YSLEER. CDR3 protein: CASSQPDRDTQYF. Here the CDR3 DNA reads TGCGCCAGCAGCCAACCGGACAGAGATACGCAGTATTTT.

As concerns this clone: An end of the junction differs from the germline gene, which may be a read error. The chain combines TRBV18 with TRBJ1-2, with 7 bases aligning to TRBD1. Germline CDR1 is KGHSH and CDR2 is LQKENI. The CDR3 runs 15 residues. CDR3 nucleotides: TGTGCCAGCTCACCCGACGGACAGGCCCCCTATGGCTGCACCTTC. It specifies CASSPDGQAPYGCTF.

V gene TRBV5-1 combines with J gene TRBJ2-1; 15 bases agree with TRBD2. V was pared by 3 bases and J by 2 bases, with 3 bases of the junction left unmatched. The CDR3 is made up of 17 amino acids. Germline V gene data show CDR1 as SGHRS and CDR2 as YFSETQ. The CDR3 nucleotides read TGCGCCAGCAGCTATGGACTAGCGGGAGGGACCTACAATGAGCAGTTCTTC. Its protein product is CASSYGLAGGTYNEQFF.

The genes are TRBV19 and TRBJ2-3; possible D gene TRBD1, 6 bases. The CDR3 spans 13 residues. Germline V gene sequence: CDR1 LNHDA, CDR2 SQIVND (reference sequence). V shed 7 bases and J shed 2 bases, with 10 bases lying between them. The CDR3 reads CASTNRDTDTQYF. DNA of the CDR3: TGTGCCAGTACGAACAGGGACACAGATACGCAGTATTTT.

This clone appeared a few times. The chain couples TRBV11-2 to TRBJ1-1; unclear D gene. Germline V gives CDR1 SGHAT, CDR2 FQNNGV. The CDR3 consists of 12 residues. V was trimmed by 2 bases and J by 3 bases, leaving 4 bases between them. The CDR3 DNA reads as TGTGCCAGCAGCTTAACGGACACTGAAGCTTTCTTT. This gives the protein CASSLTDTEAFF.

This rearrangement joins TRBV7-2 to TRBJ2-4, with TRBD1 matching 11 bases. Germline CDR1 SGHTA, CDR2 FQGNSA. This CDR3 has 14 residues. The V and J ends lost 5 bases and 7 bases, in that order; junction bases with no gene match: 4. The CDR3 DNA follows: TGTGCCAGCAGCCCCGGGACAGGGGGGAACATTCAGTACTTC. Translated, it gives CASSPGTGGNIQYF.

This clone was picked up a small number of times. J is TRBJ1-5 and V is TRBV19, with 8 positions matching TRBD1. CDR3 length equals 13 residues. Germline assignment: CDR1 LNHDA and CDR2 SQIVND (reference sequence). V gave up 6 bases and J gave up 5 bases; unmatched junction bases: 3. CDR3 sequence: CASRQTGDQPQHF. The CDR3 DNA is TGTGCCAGTAGGCAGACAGGGGATCAGCCCCAGCATTTT.

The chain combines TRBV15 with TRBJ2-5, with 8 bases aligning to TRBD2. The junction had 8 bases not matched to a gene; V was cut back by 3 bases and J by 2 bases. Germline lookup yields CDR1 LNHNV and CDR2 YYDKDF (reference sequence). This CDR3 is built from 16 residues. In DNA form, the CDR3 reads TGTGCCACCAGCAGGACCAAGCGGGAGTATCAAGAGACCCAGTACTTC. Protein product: CATSRTKREYQETQYF.

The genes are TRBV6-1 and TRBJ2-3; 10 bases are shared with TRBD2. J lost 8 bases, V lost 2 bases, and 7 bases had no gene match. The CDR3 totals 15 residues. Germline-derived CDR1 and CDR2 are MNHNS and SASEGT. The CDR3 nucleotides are TGTGCCAGCAGTGAATGGAGGACTAGCGGAGGTACGCAGTATTTT. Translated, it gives CASSEWRTSGGTQYF.

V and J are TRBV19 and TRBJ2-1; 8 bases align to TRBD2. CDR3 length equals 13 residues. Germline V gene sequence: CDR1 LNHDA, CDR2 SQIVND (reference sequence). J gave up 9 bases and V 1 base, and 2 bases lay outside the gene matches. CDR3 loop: CASSIVAGGEQFF. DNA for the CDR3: TGTGCCAGTAGTATAGTGGCGGGGGGTGAGCAGTTCTTC. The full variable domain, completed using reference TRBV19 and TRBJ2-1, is DGGITQSPKYLFRKEGQNVTLSCEQNLNHDAMYWYRQDPGQGLRLIYYSQIVNDFQKGDIAEGYSVSREKKESFPLTVTSAQKNPTAFYLCASSIVAGGEQFFGPGTRLTVL.

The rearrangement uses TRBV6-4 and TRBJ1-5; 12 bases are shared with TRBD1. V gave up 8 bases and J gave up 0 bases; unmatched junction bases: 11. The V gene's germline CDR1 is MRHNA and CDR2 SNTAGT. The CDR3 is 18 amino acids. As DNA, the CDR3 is TGTGCCAGCGGCCTAGGGACAGGGGGCTTTTATAGCAATCAGCCCCAGCATTTT. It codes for CASGLGTGGFYSNQPQHF.

The CDR3 DNA is TGTGCCAGCAGCCGGGACAGAGGAGACACTGAAGCTTTCTTT. Translation: CASSRDRGDTEAFF. The chain combines TRBV6-5 with TRBJ1-1; TRBD1 agrees at 7 bases. Trimming removed 6 bases from V and 3 bases from J; junction bases left unmatched: 7. This CDR3 region has 14 residues. Germline CDR1 MNHEY, CDR2 SVGAGI.

The CDR3 DNA reads TGCAGCGTCTCAGGGACAGATCCCTACGAGCAGTACTTC. Its translation is CSVSGTDPYEQYF. The V gene is TRBV29-1, the J gene TRBJ2-7; 7 bases match TRBD1. Trimming cost V 6 bases and J 2 bases; bases outside gene matches: 7. Germline CDR1 reads SQVTM; CDR2 reads ANQGSEA. The CDR3 extends over 13 amino acids.